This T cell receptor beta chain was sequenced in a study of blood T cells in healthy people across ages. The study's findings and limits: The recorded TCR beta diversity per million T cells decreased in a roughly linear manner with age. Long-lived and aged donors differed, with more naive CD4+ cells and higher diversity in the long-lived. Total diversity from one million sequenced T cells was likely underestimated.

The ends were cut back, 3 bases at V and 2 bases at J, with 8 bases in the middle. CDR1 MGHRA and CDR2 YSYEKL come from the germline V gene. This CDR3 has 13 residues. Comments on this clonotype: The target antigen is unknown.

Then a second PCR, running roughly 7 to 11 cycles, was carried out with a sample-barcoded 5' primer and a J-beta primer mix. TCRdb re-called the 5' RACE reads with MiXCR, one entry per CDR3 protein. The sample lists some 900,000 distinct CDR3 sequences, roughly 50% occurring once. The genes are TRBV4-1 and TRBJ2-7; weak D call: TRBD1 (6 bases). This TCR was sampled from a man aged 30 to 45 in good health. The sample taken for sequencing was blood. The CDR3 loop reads CASSQWDTYEQYF. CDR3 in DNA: TGCGCCAGCAGCCAGTGGGACACCTACGAGCAGTACTTC.